This TCR beta chain stems from a study of blood T cell repertoires in COVID-19. About the study: Samples of COVID-19 (acute and convalescent) were obtained from the United States, Italy and Spain. In each case, the material was cDNA or gDNA derived from T cells, B-cell-depleted T cells, or PBMCs.

Original methodology: Using reference gene primer amplification, nucleated cell counts were estimated. Data came from immunoSEQ multiplex PCR; TCRdb stores just in-frame clones and leaves some out. V and J calls and clone size are as listed in that table; D and trimming were resolved from the DNA. The sample lists 300,000 or so clones; just under 90% were seen once. Trimming shortened V by 4 bases and J by 4 bases, and 6 bases separated the two germline ends. Per germline, CDR1 SGHVS and CDR2 FQNEAQ. The CDR3 consists of 12 residues. Specimen: peripheral blood. This TCR came from a woman aged 40 to 55 with acute or convalescent COVID-19. The rearrangement links TRBV7-8 to TRBJ2-3; D perhaps matches TRBD2 (6 bases). CDR3 DNA sequence: TGTGCCAGCAGCTGGAGGGCAGATACGCAGTATTTT. It specifies CASSWRADTQYF.